These 24 T cell receptor beta chains originate from one sample sequenced in a study of early T cells in non-severe SARS-CoV-2 infection. One entry per CDR3 protein results from TCRdb running MiXCR on the 5' RACE reads. The table lists 65,000 to 75,000 distinct CDR3 sequences, around a tenth of them singletons. Sequencing was performed on whole blood. All receptors come from an adult who was a healthcare worker with PCR-confirmed SARS-CoV-2 infection or an uninfected control (not recorded which).

This clonotype showed up many times. The rearrangement links TRBV12-5 to TRBJ2-5; 10 nucleotides agree with TRBD1. This CDR3 is built from 15 residues. Unmatched junction bases numbered 8, after V lost 7 bases and J lost 3 bases. Germline assignment: CDR1 LGHNT and CDR2 FRNRAP. Here the CDR3 reads CASADDRGREETQYF. DNA for the CDR3: TGTGCTAGTGCCGACGACAGGGGGCGGGAAGAGACCCAGTACTTC.

This clonotype was counted between two and nine times. The chain uses TRBV7-9 and TRBJ2-7, with D possibly being TRBD1 (6 bases). Trimming shortened V by 1 base and J by 3 bases, and 13 bases separated the two germline ends. The length of the CDR3 is 15 residues. Germline assignment: CDR1 SEHNR and CDR2 FQNEAQ (reference sequence). The CDR3 spells CASSLGTAGLYEQYF. In DNA form, the CDR3 reads TGTGCCAGCAGCTTAGGGACAGCCGGACTCTACGAGCAGTACTTC.

This clonotype was detected a few times. J is TRBJ2-5 and V is TRBV2; D possibly corresponds to TRBD1 (5 bases). The CDR3 runs to 15 residues. The V end lost 3 bases, the J end lost 3 bases, and 14 bases lay between the germline ends. Germline V gene lookup returns CDR1 SNHLY and CDR2 FYNNEI. The CDR3 DNA reads as TGTGCCAGCAGTGAGGGGTCAGGGTACGAAGAGACCCAGTACTTC. Amino acid sequence: CASSEGSGYEETQYF.

The V gene is TRBV6-2 or TRBV6-3, the J gene TRBJ1-1; unclear D gene. V lost 10 bases, J lost 1 base, and 7 bases lay in between. Per germline, CDR1 MNHEY and CDR2 SVGEGT. This CDR3 comprises 11 residues. The CDR3 nucleotides read TGTGCCATCAGAAGGAACACTGAAGCTTTCTTT. Translating it yields CAIRRNTEAFF.

This clonotype turned up a few times. J is TRBJ1-6 and V is TRBV7-8; TRBD1 matches 8 bases. After removal of 4 bases from V and 9 bases from J, the junction contained 8 bases not matched to a gene. CDR1 and CDR2 from the germline V gene are SGHVS and FQNEAQ. There are 15 residues in the CDR3. As DNA, the CDR3 is TGTGCCAGCAGCTACCACGGACAGGGTACTTCACCCCTCCACTTT. Protein sequence: CASSYHGQGTSPLHF.

This clonotype was recorded at least ten times. The chain joins TRBV7-8 to TRBJ1-5; 8 bases fit TRBD1. The CDR3 covers 16 residues. Looked up from germline, CDR1 is SGHVS and CDR2 is FQNEAQ. Germline trimming cut 5 bases from V and 3 bases from J; bases unmatched to any gene: 9. The CDR3 sequence: CASSPTGTGYNQPQHF. The CDR3 bases are TGTGCCAGCAGCCCGACCGGGACAGGATACAATCAGCCCCAGCATTTT.

This clonotype has a count of ten or more. DNA of the CDR3: TGTGCCATCAGTGGGAACAGCGGAGCGAACACCGGGGAGCTGTTTTTT. This encodes CAISGNSGANTGELFF. This chain joins TRBV10-3 and TRBJ2-2; a possible D gene is TRBD2 (5 bases). CDR1 and CDR2 from the germline V gene are ENHRY and SYGVKD. The CDR3 spans 16 residues. V dropped 4 bases and J dropped 0 bases, with 12 bases sitting between them.

V usage is TRBV7-9 and J usage is TRBJ2-2, with D perhaps TRBD2 (5 bases). The V end was cut by 5 bases, the J end by 1 base, with 11 bases between. CDR3 length: 15 residues. CDR1 and CDR2 from the germline V gene are SEHNR and FQNEAQ (reference sequence). The CDR3 DNA reads TGTGCCAGCAGCCCACTGAGGGTGAACACCGGGGAGCTGTTTTTT. It is translated as CASSPLRVNTGELFF.

CDR3 residues: CASSPGLADYNEQFF. The CDR3, as DNA: TGTGCCAGCAGCCCGGGACTAGCGGACTACAATGAGCAGTTCTTC. V and J are TRBV5-5 and TRBJ2-1, with 11 bases that match TRBD2. This CDR3 comprises 15 residues. V shed 4 bases and J 3 bases; nucleotides not matched to a gene: 3. Germline assignment: CDR1 SGHKS and CDR2 YYEKEE (reference sequence).

In this sample, this clonotype turned up many times. This chain joins TRBV20-1 and TRBJ2-4; D ambiguous. V was pared by 6 bases and J by 9 bases, with 15 bases between. This CDR3 is 12 amino acids long. Germline V gives CDR1 DFQATT, CDR2 SNEGSKA (reference sequence). The CDR3 nucleotides read TGCAGTGCGACCCAAGCAGGATCCATTCAGTACTTC. Its protein product is CSATQAGSIQYF.

This rearrangement joins TRBV6-5 to TRBJ1-1; tentatively, D is TRBD1 (5 bases). Per germline, CDR1 MNHEY and CDR2 SVGAGI. CDR3 length equals 16 residues. Deletions cut 6 bases from V and 3 bases from J, with 20 bases between. As DNA, the CDR3 is TGTGCCAGCAGCCCCGGCATAGGGGCGGAGGACACTGAAGCTTTCTTT. Translating it yields CASSPGIGAEDTEAFF.

The chain has TRBV6-5 and TRBJ1-3, with no clear D. V lost 6 bases, J lost 0 bases, and 6 bases lay in between. Germline CDR1 MNHEY, CDR2 SVGAGI. This CDR3 is 13 amino acids long. The CDR3 loop reads CASRMGSGNTIYF. The CDR3 DNA reads TGTGCCAGCAGAATGGGCTCTGGAAACACCATATATTTT.

The rearrangement links TRBV20-1 to TRBJ2-3, with D possibly being TRBD2 (7 bases). The CDR3 covers 15 residues. Germline CDR1 DFQATT, CDR2 SNEGSKA (reference sequence). Trimming shortened V by 0 bases and J by 2 bases, and 12 bases separated the two germline ends. CDR3 protein: CSARDFAGATDTQYF. CDR3 nucleotide sequence: TGCAGTGCTAGAGATTTCGCGGGGGCCACAGATACGCAGTATTTT.

This clonotype was picked up a small number of times. This chain connects TRBV12-3 or TRBV12-4 to TRBJ2-2; D is unresolved. This CDR3 contains 13 residues. Trimming removed 10 bases from V and 5 bases from J, with 14 bases in between. The CDR3 DNA reads as TGTGCCACTCAACTCTACCTTACCGGGGAGCTGTTTTTT. It is translated as CATQLYLTGELFF.

This clonotype was recorded at least ten times. This chain uses TRBV16 with TRBJ1-1, with no clear D. The CDR3 runs 12 residues. Between the trimmed V and J ends, which lost 1 base and 4 bases, there was a span of 4 bases. CDR1 and CDR2 (germline): KGHSY, FQNENV. For the CDR3, the DNA is TGTGCCAGCAGCCAATGGCGCACTGAAGCTTTCTTT. It yields the protein CASSQWRTEAFF. The full variable domain, with the rest looked up from reference TRBV16 and TRBJ1-1, is GEEVAQTPKHLVRGEGQKAKLYCAPIKGHSYVFWYQQVLKNEFKFLISFQNENVFDETGMPKERFSAKCLPNSPCSLEIQATKLEDSAVYFCASSQWRTEAFFGQGTRLTVV.

This clonotype was observed many times. The chain combines TRBV6-5 with TRBJ2-3; D possibly matches TRBD1 or TRBD2 (5 bases each). V was clipped by 0 bases and J by 6 bases, with 16 bases between them. The CDR3 loop spans 16 amino acids. Per the germline V gene, CDR1 is MNHEY and CDR2 is SVGAGI. The DNA of the CDR3 is TGTGCCAGCAGTTACTCTACAGGCCCCCGAGGGGATACGCAGTATTTT. It is translated as CASSYSTGPRGDTQYF.

The chain is built from TRBV12-3 or TRBV12-4 and TRBJ1-2; no reliable D call. CDR3 length equals 13 residues. The ends were cut back, 5 bases at V and 8 bases at J, with 15 bases in the middle. The CDR3, as DNA: TGTGCCAGCAGTAGAGGAGGGATCTCAGGCTACACCTTC. Its translation: CASSRGGISGYTF.

Many counts were recorded for this clonotype. The V call is TRBV3-1, the J call TRBJ2-2, with D possibly called TRBD1 or TRBD2 (5 bases each). V was pared by 3 bases and J by 4 bases, with 15 bases between. Germline CDR1 LGHDT, CDR2 YNNKEL (reference sequence). The CDR3 sequence is 16 residues long. CDR3 region: CASSQGVRRVTGELFF. CDR3 DNA: TGTGCCAGCAGCCAGGGGGTACGGCGAGTCACCGGGGAGCTGTTTTTT.

This clonotype was counted at least ten times. The rearrangement links TRBV6-1 to TRBJ2-7, with 10 bases that match TRBD1. The CDR3 totals 15 residues. V trimming: 5 bases; J trimming: 5 bases; junction bases outside the gene matches: 9. Germline CDR1 is MNHNS and CDR2 is SASEGT. DNA for the CDR3: TGTGCCAGCAGTAGCCGGGACAGGGGCTTCCACGAGCAGTACTTC. This gives the protein CASSSRDRGFHEQYF.

This clonotype was detected only once. The chain recombines TRBV5-5 with TRBJ2-3; D is uncertain. The CDR3 is 15 amino acids. CDR1 is SGHKS and CDR2 is YYEKEE in the germline V gene (reference sequence). V was shortened by 4 bases and J by 3 bases, with 15 bases between the two germline ends. In nucleotides, the CDR3 is TGTGCCAGCAGCCTCCGGGCCTGGGTTACAGATACGCAGTATTTT. Encoded protein: CASSLRAWVTDTQYF.

The rearrangement links TRBV12-3 or TRBV12-4 to TRBJ1-1; tentative D call: TRBD1 (5 bases). CDR3 size: 14 residues. V was clipped by 1 base and J by 3 bases, with 9 bases between them. The CDR3 coding sequence is TGTGCCAGCAGTTTAGTCTGGGGGGACACTGAAGCTTTCTTT. It yields the protein CASSLVWGDTEAFF.

This clonotype was detected a few times. The V call is TRBV25-1, the J call TRBJ2-1, with D perhaps given as TRBD1 or TRBD2 (6 bases each). The germline gives CDR1 MGHDK, CDR2 SYGVNS. V dropped 2 bases and J dropped 10 bases, with 12 bases sitting between them. The CDR3 spans 13 residues. This chain's CDR3 is CASSERGAEEQFF. In nucleotides, the CDR3 is TGTGCCAGCAGTGAAAGGGGGGCAGAAGAGCAGTTCTTC.

V and J are TRBV2 and TRBJ2-1; 7 nucleotides match TRBD2. The germline V gene encodes CDR1 SNHLY and CDR2 FYNNEI. Losses at the gene ends were 5 bases for V and 8 bases for J; bases not matched to a gene: 6. The CDR3 spans 13 residues. The CDR3 protein is CASSKRREDEQFF. The DNA for the CDR3 is TGTGCCAGCAGTAAAAGACGGGAGGATGAGCAGTTCTTC.

This clonotype was picked up many times. The V gene is TRBV20-1, the J gene TRBJ2-5, with 12 bases lining up with TRBD1. Germline lookup yields CDR1 DFQATT and CDR2 SNEGSKA (reference sequence). J was trimmed by 5 bases and V by 5 bases; bases with no gene match: 9. The CDR3 has 15 residues. Written as DNA, the CDR3 is TGCAGTGCTGCCCCGGGACAGGGGGCGAGGGAGACCCAGTACTTC. Translation gives CSAAPGQGARETQYF.